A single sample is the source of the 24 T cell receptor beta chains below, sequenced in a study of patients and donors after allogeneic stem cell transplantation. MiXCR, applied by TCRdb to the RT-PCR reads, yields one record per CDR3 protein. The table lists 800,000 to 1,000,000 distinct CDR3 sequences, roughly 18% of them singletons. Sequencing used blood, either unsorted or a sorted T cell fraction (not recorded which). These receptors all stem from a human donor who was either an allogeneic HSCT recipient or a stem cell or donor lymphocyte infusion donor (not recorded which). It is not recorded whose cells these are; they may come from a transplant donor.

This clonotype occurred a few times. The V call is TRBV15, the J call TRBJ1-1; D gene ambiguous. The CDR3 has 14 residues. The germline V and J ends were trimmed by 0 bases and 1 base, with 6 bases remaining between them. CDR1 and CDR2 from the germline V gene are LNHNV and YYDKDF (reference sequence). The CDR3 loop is CATSRDAGNTEAFF. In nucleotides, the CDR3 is TGTGCCACCAGCAGAGATGCGGGGAACACTGAAGCTTTCTTT.

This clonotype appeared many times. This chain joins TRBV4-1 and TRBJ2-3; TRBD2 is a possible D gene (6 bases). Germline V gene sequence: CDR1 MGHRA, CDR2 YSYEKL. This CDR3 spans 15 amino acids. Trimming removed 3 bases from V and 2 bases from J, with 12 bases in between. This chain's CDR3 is CASSQGTLTTDTQYF. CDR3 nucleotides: TGCGCCAGCAGCCAGGGGACTTTGACCACAGATACGCAGTATTTT.

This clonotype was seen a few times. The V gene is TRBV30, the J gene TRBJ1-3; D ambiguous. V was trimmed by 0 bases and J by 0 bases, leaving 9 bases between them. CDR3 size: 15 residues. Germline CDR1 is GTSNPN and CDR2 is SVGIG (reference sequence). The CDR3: CAWSVGLSSGNTIYF. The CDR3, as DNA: TGTGCCTGGAGTGTTGGGCTGTCCTCTGGAAACACCATATATTTT.

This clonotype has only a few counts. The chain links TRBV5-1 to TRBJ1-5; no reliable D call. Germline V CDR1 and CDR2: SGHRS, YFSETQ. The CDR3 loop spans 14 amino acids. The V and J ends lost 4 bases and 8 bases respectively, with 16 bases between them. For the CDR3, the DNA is TGCGCCAGCAGCCCCGAGTTCGGCCAAAAGCCCCAGCATTTT. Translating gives CASSPEFGQKPQHF. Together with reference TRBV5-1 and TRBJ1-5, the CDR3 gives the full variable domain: KAGVTQTPRYLIKTRGQQVTLSCSPISGHRSVSWYQQTPGQGLQFLFEYFSETQRNKGNFPGRFSGRQFSNSRSEMNVSTLELGDSALYLCASSPEFGQKPQHFGDGTRLSIL.

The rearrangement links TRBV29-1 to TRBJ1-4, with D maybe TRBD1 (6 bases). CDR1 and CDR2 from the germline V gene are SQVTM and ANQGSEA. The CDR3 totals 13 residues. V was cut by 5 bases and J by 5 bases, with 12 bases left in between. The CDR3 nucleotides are TGCAGCGTTACCACAGGGAGAAATGAAAAACTGTTTTTT. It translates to CSVTTGRNEKLFF.

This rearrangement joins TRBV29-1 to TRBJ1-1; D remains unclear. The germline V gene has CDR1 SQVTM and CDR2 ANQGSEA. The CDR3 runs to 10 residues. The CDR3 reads CKASNTEAFF. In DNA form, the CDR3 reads TGCAAAGCTTCGAACACTGAAGCTTTCTTT.

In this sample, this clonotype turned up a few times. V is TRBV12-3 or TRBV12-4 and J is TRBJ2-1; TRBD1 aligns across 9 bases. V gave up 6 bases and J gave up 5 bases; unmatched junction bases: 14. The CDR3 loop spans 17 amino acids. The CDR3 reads CASSPGGRTGVHNEQFF. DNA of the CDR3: TGTGCCAGCAGCCCCGGGGGAAGGACAGGGGTTCACAATGAGCAGTTCTTC.

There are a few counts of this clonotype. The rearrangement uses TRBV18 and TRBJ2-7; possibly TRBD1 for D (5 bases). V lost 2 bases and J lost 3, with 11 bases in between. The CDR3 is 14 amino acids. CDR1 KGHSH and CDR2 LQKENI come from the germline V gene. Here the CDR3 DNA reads TGTGCCAGCTCACCAGAGCAGGGCGACTACGAGCAGTACTTC. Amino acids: CASSPEQGDYEQYF.

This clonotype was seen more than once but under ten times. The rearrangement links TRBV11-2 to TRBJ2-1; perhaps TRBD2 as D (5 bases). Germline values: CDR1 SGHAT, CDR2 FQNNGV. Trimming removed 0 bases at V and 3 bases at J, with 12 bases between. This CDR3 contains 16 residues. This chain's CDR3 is CASSLEGLAYYNEQFF. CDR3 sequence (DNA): TGTGCCAGCAGCTTAGAGGGCCTAGCCTACTACAATGAGCAGTTCTTC.

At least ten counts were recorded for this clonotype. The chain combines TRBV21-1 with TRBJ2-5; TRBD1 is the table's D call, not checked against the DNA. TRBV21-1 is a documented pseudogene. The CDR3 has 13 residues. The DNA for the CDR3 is TGTGCCAGCAGAAGAGACAGGGGGGAGACCCAGTACTTC. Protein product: CASRRDRGETQYF.

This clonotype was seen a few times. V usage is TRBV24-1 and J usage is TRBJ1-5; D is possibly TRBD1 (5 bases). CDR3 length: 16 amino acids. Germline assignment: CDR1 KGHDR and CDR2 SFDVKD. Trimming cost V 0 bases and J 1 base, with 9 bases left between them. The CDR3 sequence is CATSDLSGGSNQPQHF. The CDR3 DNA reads TGTGCCACCAGTGATTTGTCTGGGGGAAGCAATCAGCCCCAGCATTTT.

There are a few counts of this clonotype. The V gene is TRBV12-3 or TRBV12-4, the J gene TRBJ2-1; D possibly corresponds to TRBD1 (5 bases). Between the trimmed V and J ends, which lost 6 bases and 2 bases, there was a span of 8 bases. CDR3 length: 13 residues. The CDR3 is CASSPRAYNEQFF. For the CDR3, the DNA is TGTGCCAGCAGCCCCAGGGCCTACAATGAGCAGTTCTTC.

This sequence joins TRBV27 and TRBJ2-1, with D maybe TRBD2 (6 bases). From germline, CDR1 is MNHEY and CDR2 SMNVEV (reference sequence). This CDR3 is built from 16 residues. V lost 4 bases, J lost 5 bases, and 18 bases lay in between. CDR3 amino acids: CASSSSRVSGNNEQFF. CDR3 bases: TGTGCCAGCAGTTCCTCTCGTGTTAGCGGAAACAATGAGCAGTTCTTC.

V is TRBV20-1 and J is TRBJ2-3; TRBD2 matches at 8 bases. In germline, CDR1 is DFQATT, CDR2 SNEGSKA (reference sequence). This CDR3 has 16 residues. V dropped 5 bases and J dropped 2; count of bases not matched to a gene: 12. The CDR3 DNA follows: TGCAGTGCTCCGAAGCCCGGGACTAGTCTCACAGATACGCAGTATTTT. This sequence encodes CSAPKPGTSLTDTQYF.

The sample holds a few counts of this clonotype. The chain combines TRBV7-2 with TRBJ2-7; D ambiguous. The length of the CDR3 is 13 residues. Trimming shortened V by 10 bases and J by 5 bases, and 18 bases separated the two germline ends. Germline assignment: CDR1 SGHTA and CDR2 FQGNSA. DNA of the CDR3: TGTGCCACCGGCTGGACCCCTCGGAACGAGCAGTACTTC. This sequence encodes CATGWTPRNEQYF.

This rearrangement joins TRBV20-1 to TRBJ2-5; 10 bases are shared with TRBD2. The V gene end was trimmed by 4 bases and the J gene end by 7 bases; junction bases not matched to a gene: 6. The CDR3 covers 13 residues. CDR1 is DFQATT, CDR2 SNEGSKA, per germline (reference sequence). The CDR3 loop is CSATSGSLGTQYF. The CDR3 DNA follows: TGCAGTGCTACTAGCGGGAGCTTAGGGACCCAGTACTTC.

CDR3 in amino acids: CASSTLEKLFF. CDR3 DNA: TGTGCCAGCAGCACCCTGGAAAAACTGTTTTTT. The chain links TRBV6-2 or TRBV6-3 to TRBJ1-4; the D is unclear. CDR1 is MNHEY and CDR2 is SVGEGT in the germline V gene. Deletions cut 6 bases from V and 8 bases from J, with 7 bases between. This CDR3 spans 11 amino acids.

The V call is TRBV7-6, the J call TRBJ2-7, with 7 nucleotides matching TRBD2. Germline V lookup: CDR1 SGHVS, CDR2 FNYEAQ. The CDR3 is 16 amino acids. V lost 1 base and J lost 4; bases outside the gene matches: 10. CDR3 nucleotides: TGTGCCAGCAGCTTAGGGAGCGGGAATAGAAGATACGAGCAGTACTTC. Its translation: CASSLGSGNRRYEQYF.

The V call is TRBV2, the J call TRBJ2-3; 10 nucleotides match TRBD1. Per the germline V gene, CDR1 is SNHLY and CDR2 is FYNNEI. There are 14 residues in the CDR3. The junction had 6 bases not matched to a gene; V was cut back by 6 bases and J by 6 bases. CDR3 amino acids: CASRMDRGSDTQYF. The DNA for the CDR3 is TGTGCCAGCAGGATGGACAGGGGGTCGGATACGCAGTATTTT.

The CDR3 nucleotides are TGCGCCAGCAGCTTGGGAGAACGAAACATTCAGTACTTC. It is translated as CASSLGERNIQYF. The chain uses TRBV5-1 and TRBJ2-4; D not resolved. V lost 0 bases to trimming and J lost 6 bases, with 7 bases between them. The CDR3 sequence is 13 residues long. Germline values: CDR1 SGHRS, CDR2 YFSETQ.

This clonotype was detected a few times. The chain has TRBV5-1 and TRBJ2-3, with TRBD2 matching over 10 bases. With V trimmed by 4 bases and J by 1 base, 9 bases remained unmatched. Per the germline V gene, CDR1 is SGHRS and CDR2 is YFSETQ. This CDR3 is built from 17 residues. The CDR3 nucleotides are TGCGCCAGCAGCACTAATAGCGGGGGGACCCGCACAGATACGCAGTATTTT. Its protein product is CASSTNSGGTRTDTQYF.

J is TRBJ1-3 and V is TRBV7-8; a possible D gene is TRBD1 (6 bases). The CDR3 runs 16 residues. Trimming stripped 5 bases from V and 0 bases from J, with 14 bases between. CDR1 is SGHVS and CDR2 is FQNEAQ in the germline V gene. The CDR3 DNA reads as TGTGCCAGCAGCGTCGGGACACTCGCCTCTGGAAACACCATATATTTT. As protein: CASSVGTLASGNTIYF.

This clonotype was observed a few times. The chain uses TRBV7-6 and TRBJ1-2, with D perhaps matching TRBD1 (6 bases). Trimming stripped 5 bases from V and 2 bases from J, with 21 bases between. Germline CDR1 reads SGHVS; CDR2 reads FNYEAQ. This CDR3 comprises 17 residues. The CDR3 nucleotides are TGTGCCAGCAGCGCCATCAGGTTATTGGACAGAAACTATGGCTACACCTTC. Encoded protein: CASSAIRLLDRNYGYTF.

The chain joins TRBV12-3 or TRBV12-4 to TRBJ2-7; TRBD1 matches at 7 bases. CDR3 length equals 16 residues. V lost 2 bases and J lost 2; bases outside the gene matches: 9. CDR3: CASSLLVGTVTYEQYF. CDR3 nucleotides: TGTGCCAGCAGTTTATTAGTCGGGACAGTTACCTACGAGCAGTACTTC.